One TCR beta chain is described in this entry. This specimen belongs to a study of blood T cell repertoires in COVID-19. Profiling relied on immunoSEQ multiplex PCR, and the TCRdb table lists in-frame clones only, not all of them. The table lists approximately 200,000 clones, 85% to 90% of them singletons. V lost 8 bases and J lost 4; bases outside the gene matches: 3. Germline V gene data show CDR1 as ENHRY and CDR2 as SYGVKD. The CDR3 is made up of 12 amino acids. The rearrangement links TRBV10-3 to TRBJ1-1; 8 bases match TRBD1. Material for sequencing was PBMCs or T cells enriched from blood (not recorded which). The sequence was obtained from a middle-aged woman with acute COVID-19. CDR3 loop: CAIRQGSTEAFF. The CDR3 nucleotides read TGTGCCATCCGACAGGGGAGCACTGAAGCTTTCTTT.